These T cell receptor beta chains were read from a single sample in a study of T cell responses to AZD1222 COVID-19 vaccine. Libraries were prepared by immunoSEQ multiplex PCR; TCRdb keeps only in-frame clonotypes and omits some of them. The data show approximately 84,000 clones, approximately 91% seen once. The sample here was peripheral blood, taken on day 0 of AZD1222 vaccination. Receptors were obtained from an adult in good health. The CDR3 runs from the conserved cysteine through the conserved F or W. D genes are given only for firm matches. The size field is filled for only some rows; it gives once, few, many or a size class.

size | J | D | V | DNA | CDR3
- | TRBJ2-7 | TRBD2 | TRBV4-2 | TGTGCCAGCAGCCGAGATCCTAGCGGGATCTACGAGCAGTACTTC | CASSRDPSGIYEQYF
- | TRBJ2-3 | TRBD1 | TRBV11-2 | TGTGCCAGCAGCGCCCGGGACAGGGGCCGCACAGATACGCAGTATTTT | CASSARDRGRTDTQYF
- | TRBJ1-2 | - | TRBV5-4 | TGTGCCAGCAGCTTGGACCACTATGGCTACACCTTC | CASSLDHYGYTF
- | TRBJ1-1 | - | TRBV6-5 | TGTGCCAGCAGAGACCTTACAGGGTCGGCTGAAGCTTTCTTT | CASRDLTGSAEAFF
- | TRBJ2-3 | TRBD2 | TRBV5-1 | TGCGCCAGCAGTTTGGTCATAGCGGGGGGGCCGGGAAGCACAGATACGCAGTATTTT | CASSLVIAGGPGSTDTQYF
- | TRBJ2-5 | TRBD1 | TRBV5-6 | TGTGCCAGCAGCTTAGGGACAGGGGTTTTCGGAGAGACCCAGTACTTC | CASSLGTGVFGETQYF
- | TRBJ1-1 | - | TRBV6-1 | TGTGCCAGCAGTGAAGGGTGGGACACTGAAGCTTTCTTT | CASSEGWDTEAFF
- | TRBJ1-2 | - | TRBV2 | TGTGCCAGCAGTGCCGCGGCGGGGTGGGGTGGCTACACCTTC | CASSAAAGWGGYTF
- | TRBJ1-2 | - | TRBV4-3 | TGCGCCAGCAGCCAAGATCTCGGCAGCTATGGCTACACCTTC | CASSQDLGSYGYTF
- | TRBJ1-2 | - | TRBV21-1 | TGTGCCGGACCTCGGGACAGGGGATACTATGGCTACACCTTC | CAGPRDRGYYGYTF
- | TRBJ2-3 | - | TRBV19 | TGTGCCACGAGCCCACGGAACGGGGGTATCACAGATACGCAGTATTTT | CATSPRNGGITDTQYF
- | TRBJ1-2 | - | TRBV27 | TGTGCCAGCAGTCCTACGAGCGAGGCGGGCTACACCTTC | CASSPTSEAGYTF
- | TRBJ2-1 | - | TRBV29-1 | TGCAGCGTTGCTCTCCGGGGGTTTTACAATGAGCAGTTCTTC | CSVALRGFYNEQFF
once | TRBJ2-3 | TRBD2 | TRBV3-1/TRBV3-2 | TGTGCCAGCAGCCAAGGCCGGGACTACATCACAGATACGCAGTATTTT | CASSQGRDYITDTQYF
- | TRBJ1-5 | TRBD1 | TRBV18 | TGTGCCAGCTCACCGACAGGGAATCAGCCCCAGCATTTT | CASSPTGNQPQHF
once | TRBJ1-1 | - | TRBV20-1 | TGCAGTGCTAGACCGAGGGATCAGGATTTCTTT | CSARPRDQDFF
- | TRBJ2-5 | - | TRBV18 | TGTGCCAGCTCACCTTACCAAGAGACCCAGTACTTC | CASSPYQETQYF
- | TRBJ2-7 | TRBD1 | TRBV27 | TGTGCCAGCAGTTTAGGGGCAGGGGGCTGGTACGAGCAGTACTTC | CASSLGAGGWYEQYF
- | TRBJ1-2 | - | TRBV20-1 | TGCAGTGCTAGAGACAACGCTGGCTACACCTTC | CSARDNAGYTF
- | TRBJ2-2 | - | TRBV30 | TGTGCCTGGAAACCACTAGAATTCATCACCGGGGAGCTGTTTTTT | CAWKPLEFITGELFF
once | TRBJ1-2 | - | TRBV12-2 | TGTGCAAGTCGCTTAGCGTCCGCGGTATGGTACACCTTC | CASRLASAVWYTF
- | TRBJ1-1 | - | TRBV4-3 | TGCGCCAGCAGCCAAGAACAAAGGAACACTGAAGCTTTCTTT | CASSQEQRNTEAFF
- | TRBJ1-4 | - | TRBV3-1/TRBV3-2 | TGTGCCAGCAGCCAAGAATCGGGGGGCTATGAAAAACTGTTTTTT | CASSQESGGYEKLFF
once | TRBJ2-5 | TRBD2 | TRBV7-9 | TGTGCCAGCAGTGTTAGCGGGAGGGATGGCCAAGAGACCCAGTACTTC | CASSVSGRDGQETQYF
once | TRBJ1-3 | - | TRBV7-9 | TGTGCCAGCAGCCGGGGGGACGAAAACACCATATATTTT | CASSRGDENTIYF
- | TRBJ2-7 | TRBD1 | TRBV18 | TGTGCCAGCTCACCGGACAGGGGTAGGCGCGGCTCCTACGAGCAGTACTTC | CASSPDRGRRGSYEQYF
- | TRBJ2-2 | - | TRBV7-9 | TGTGCCAGCAGCTTAGAGTCCTTCAGAGGGGAGCTGTTTTTT | CASSLESFRGELFF
- | TRBJ2-5 | - | TRBV21-1 | TGTGCCAGCAGCAAATTCTCCCCCGGGACTAGCGAAACACAAGAGACCCAGTACTTC | CASSKFSPGTSETQETQYF
- | TRBJ2-3 | - | TRBV7-9 | TGTGCCAGCAGCAGCCGACTAGGCACAGATACGCAGTATTTT | CASSSRLGTDTQYF
- | TRBJ1-4 | - | TRBV6-5 | TGTGCCAGCAGTTATCAGTACAGGGAAGGAAAACTGTTTTTT | CASSYQYREGKLFF
- | TRBJ1-2 | - | TRBV3-1/TRBV3-2 | TGTGCCAGCAGCCAAGAGGGGTTATATGGCTACACCTTC | CASSQEGLYGYTF
once | TRBJ2-7 | - | TRBV6-2/TRBV6-3 | TGTGCCAGCAGTTTGATAGGGACCACGGTCGAGCAGTACTTC | CASSLIGTTVEQYF
- | TRBJ1-2 | - | TRBV27 | TGTGCCAGCAGTTTAGGAGGGGGGGCAGGGGGCTACACCTTC | CASSLGGGAGGYTF
- | TRBJ2-7 | TRBD1 | TRBV5-1 | TGCGCCAGCAGCTTGGTTGGTCCAGGGGGTACCTACGAGCAGTACTTC | CASSLVGPGGTYEQYF
once | TRBJ1-3 | - | TRBV21-1 | TGTGCCAGCAAGAGGGGGGACTCTGGAAACACCATATATTTT | CASKRGDSGNTIYF
once | TRBJ1-2 | - | TRBV10-1 | TGCGCCCGAACGTGGGCAGACTTTGGGTATGGCTACACCTTC | CARTWADFGYGYTF
- | TRBJ2-7 | - | TRBV7-8 | TGTGCCAGCAGCTTTTTAGTGGACGGCGACGAGCAGTACTTC | CASSFLVDGDEQYF